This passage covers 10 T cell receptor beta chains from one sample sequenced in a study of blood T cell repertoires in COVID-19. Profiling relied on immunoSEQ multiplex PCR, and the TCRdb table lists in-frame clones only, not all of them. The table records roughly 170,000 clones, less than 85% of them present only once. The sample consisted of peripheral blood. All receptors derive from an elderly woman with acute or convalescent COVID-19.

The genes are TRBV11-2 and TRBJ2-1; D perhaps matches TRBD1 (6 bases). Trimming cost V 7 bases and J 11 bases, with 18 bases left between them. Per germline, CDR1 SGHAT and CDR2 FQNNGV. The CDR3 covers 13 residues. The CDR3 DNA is TGTGCCAGCACCAGGTGGACCGGGACACAGCAGTTCTTC. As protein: CASTRWTGTQQFF.

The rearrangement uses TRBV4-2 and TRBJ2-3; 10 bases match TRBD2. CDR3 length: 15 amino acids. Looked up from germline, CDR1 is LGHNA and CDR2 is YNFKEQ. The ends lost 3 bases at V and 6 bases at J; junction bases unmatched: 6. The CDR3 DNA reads TGTGCCAGCAGCCAGGCTAGCGGGAGTGTTGATACGCAGTATTTT. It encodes CASSQASGSVDTQYF.

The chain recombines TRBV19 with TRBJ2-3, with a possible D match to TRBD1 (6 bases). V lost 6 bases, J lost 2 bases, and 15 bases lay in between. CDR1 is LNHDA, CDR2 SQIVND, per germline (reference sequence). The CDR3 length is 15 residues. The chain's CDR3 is CASRWGPGHTDTQYF. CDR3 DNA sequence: TGTGCCAGTAGATGGGGGCCTGGCCACACAGATACGCAGTATTTT.

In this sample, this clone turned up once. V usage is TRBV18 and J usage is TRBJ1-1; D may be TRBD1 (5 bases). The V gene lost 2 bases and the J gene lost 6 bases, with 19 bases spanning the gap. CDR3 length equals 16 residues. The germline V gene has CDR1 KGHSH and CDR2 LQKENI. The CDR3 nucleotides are TGTGCCAGCTCACCAACTAGTCTGGACGGGGGTTCTGAAGCTTTCTTT. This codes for CASSPTSLDGGSEAFF.

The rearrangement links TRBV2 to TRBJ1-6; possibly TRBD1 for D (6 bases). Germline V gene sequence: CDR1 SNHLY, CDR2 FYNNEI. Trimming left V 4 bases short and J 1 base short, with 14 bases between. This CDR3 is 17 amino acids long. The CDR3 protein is CASSVPPQGSYNSPLHF. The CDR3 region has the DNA TGTGCCAGCAGTGTGCCCCCCCAGGGGTCCTATAATTCACCCCTCCACTTT.

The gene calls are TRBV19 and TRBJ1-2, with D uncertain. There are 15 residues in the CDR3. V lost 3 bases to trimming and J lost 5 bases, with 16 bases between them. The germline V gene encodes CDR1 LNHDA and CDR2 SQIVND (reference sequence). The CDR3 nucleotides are TGTGCCAGTAGTATTTACTCACCCTCGTCGTATGGCTACACCTTC. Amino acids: CASSIYSPSSYGYTF.

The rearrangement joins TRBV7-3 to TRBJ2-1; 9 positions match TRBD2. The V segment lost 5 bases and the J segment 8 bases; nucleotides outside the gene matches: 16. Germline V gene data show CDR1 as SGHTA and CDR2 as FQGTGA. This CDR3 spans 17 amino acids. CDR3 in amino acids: CASSPGSRGRAEDEQFF. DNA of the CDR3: TGTGCCAGCAGCCCAGGGTCCCGCGGGAGGGCCGAGGATGAGCAGTTCTTC.

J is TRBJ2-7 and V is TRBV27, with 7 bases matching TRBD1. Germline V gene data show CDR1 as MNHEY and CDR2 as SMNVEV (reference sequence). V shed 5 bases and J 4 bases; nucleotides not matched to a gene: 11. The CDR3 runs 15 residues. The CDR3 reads CASSPGPGQLYEQYF. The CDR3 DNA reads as TGTGCCAGCAGTCCCGGGCCGGGACAGCTGTACGAGCAGTACTTC.

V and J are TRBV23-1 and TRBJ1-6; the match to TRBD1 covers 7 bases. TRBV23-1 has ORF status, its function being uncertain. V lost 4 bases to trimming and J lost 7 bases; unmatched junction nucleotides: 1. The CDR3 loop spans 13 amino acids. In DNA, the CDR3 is TGCGCCAGCAGTCTACAGGGGAATTCACCCCTCCACTTT. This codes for CASSLQGNSPLHF.

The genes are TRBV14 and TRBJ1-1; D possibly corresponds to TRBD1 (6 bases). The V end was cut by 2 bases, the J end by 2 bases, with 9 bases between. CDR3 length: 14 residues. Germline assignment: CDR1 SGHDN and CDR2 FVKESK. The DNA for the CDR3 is TGTGCCAGCAGCCAACCGACAGGCAACACTGAAGCTTTCTTT. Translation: CASSQPTGNTEAFF. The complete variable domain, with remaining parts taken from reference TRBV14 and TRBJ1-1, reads EAGVTQFPSHSVIEKGQTVTLRCDPISGHDNLYWYRRVMGKEIKFLLHFVKESKQDESGMPNNRFLAERTGGTYSTLKVQPAELEDSGVYFCASSQPTGNTEAFFGQGTRLTVV.